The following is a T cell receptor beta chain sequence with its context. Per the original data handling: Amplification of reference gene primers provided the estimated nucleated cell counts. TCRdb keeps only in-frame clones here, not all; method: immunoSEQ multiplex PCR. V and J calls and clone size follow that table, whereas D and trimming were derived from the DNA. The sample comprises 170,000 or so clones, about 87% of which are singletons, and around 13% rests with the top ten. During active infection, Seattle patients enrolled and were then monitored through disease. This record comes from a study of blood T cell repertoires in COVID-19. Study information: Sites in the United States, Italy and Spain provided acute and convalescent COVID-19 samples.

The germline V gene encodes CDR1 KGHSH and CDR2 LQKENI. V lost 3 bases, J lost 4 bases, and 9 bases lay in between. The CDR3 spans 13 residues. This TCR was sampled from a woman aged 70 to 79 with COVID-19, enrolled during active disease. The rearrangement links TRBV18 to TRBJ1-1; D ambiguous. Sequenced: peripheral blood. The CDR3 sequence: CASSPEVFTEAFF. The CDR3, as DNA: TGTGCCAGCTCACCGGAGGTCTTCACTGAAGCTTTCTTT.